This T cell receptor beta chain was recovered during a study of shared clonotypes between healthy human individuals. The CDR3 runs to 15 residues. Trimming took off 0 bases at V and 0 bases at J, with 7 bases between the two ends. CDR1 and CDR2 (germline): SGHNT, YYREEE (reference sequence). Profiled with immunoSEQ multiplex PCR; TCRdb holds only in-frame clones, not every one. The sample has 950,000 to 1,300,000 clones; roughly 80% are singletons. This TCR was sampled from a man aged 18 to 29 in good health. Sequenced sample: memory CD4+ T cells sorted from blood. Subset described: CD45RA-negative fraction. This chain links TRBV5-4 with TRBJ1-3, with D hard to call. The CDR3 coding sequence is TGTGCCAGCAGCTTGGATCAGAACTCTGGAAACACCATATATTTT. It yields the protein CASSLDQNSGNTIYF. Full variable domain (remainder filled in from reference TRBV5-4 and TRBJ1-3): ETGVTQSPTHLIKTRGQQVTLRCSSQSGHNTVSWYQQALGQGPQFIFQYYREEENGRGNFPPRFSGLQFPNYSSELNVNALELDDSALYLCASSLDQNSGNTIYFGEGSWLTVV.